Listed below are T cell receptor beta chains from one sample, sequenced in a study of T cell responses to AZD1222 COVID-19 vaccine. Assay: immunoSEQ multiplex PCR; the TCRdb copy retains only in-frame clones and omits some. The table has about 130,000 clones, about nine tenths seen once. This sample comprised peripheral blood, obtained 28 days after the second AZD1222 dose. These receptors came from an adult who received the AZD1222 COVID-19 vaccine. Both conserved end residues are part of each CDR3. The D gene is left open where the match is weak. The size field is filled for only some rows; it gives once, few, many or a size class.

v_gene	j_gene	abundance	d_gene	CDR3nt	CDR3aa
TRBV5-4	TRBJ1-2	-	-	TGTGCCAGCAGCTTGGCCAAAGTGGGCGCCTATGGCTACACCTTC	CASSLAKVGAYGYTF
TRBV9	TRBJ1-2	-	TRBD1	TGTGCCAGCAGCGTAGAACCCTTGACAGGGTCCTATGGCTACACCTTC	CASSVEPLTGSYGYTF
TRBV7-2	TRBJ2-2	-	-	TGTGCCAGCAGCTTATCGATAGCGGCGACCAACACCGGGGAGCTGTTTTTT	CASSLSIAATNTGELFF
TRBV27	TRBJ1-1	-	-	TGTGCCAGCAGTTTTGGACAGACCTCTAACACTGAAGCTTTCTTT	CASSFGQTSNTEAFF
TRBV29-1	TRBJ2-3	-	TRBD2	TGCAGCGTTGGATTGCGGGGGACAGATACGCAGTATTTT	CSVGLRGTDTQYF
TRBV14	TRBJ2-7	-	-	TGTGCCAGCAGTCTACAAATGGGGGAGCAGTACTTC	CASSLQMGEQYF
TRBV27	TRBJ1-1	-	-	TGTGCCAGCAGTTTCCGGGAAGCTAACACTGAAGCTTTCTTT	CASSFREANTEAFF
TRBV5-1	TRBJ2-2	few	-	TGCGCCAGCAGAAGCGGAGCGCCGAACACCGGGGAGCTGTTTTTT	CASRSGAPNTGELFF
TRBV5-1	TRBJ2-7	-	TRBD1	TGCGCCAGCAGCACCACAGGGGTCTACTACGAGCAGTACTTC	CASSTTGVYYEQYF
TRBV30	TRBJ2-3	-	-	TGTGCCTGGAGTGTACGATCGACAGATACGCAGTATTTT	CAWSVRSTDTQYF
TRBV7-7	TRBJ2-2	-	TRBD1	TGTGCCAGCAGCCCCCCGGGACAGGGGGCTTTCGGGGAGCTGTTTTTT	CASSPPGQGAFGELFF
TRBV6-5	TRBJ1-3	-	-	TGTGCCAGCAGTCTCCTCGGCCGGGAGGGAAACACCATATATTTT	CASSLLGREGNTIYF
TRBV4-2	TRBJ2-4	once	-	TGTGCCAGCAGCCAAGATACCGGGAGCGGAACCAAAAACATTCAGTACTTC	CASSQDTGSGTKNIQYF
TRBV4-1	TRBJ1-3	-	-	TGCGCCAGCAGCCAAGGGGACGGACGTCTGAGGGGAAACACCATATATTTT	CASSQGDGRLRGNTIYF
TRBV19	TRBJ2-3	-	TRBD1	TGTGCCAGTACCCCGGACAGGGGAACAGATACGCAGTATTTT	CASTPDRGTDTQYF
TRBV7-9	TRBJ1-6	-	-	TGTGCCAGCAGCTTACCAAGGAGCTCCTATAATTCACCCCTCCACTTT	CASSLPRSSYNSPLHF
TRBV18	TRBJ1-2	-	TRBD1	TGTGCCAGCTCACCATGGGACAGGGGGCTTGGTAGCAATGGCTACACCTTC	CASSPWDRGLGSNGYTF
TRBV30	TRBJ2-5	-	-	TGTGCCTGGAGTGTACGGGGACTGAGGGCGCACTTC	CAWSVRGLRAHF
TRBV18	TRBJ2-5	-	-	TGTGCCAGCTCACCGTCACAAGAGACCCAGTACTTC	CASSPSQETQYF
TRBV23-1	TRBJ2-3	-	-	TGCGCCAGCAGTTTGGATATCACAGATACGCAGTATTTT	CASSLDITDTQYF
TRBV5-6	TRBJ1-5	once	-	TGTGCCAGCAGCAAAGGATGGGGGGCTGGGCAGCCCCAGCATTTT	CASSKGWGAGQPQHF
TRBV2	TRBJ2-7	-	-	TGTGCCAGCAACGGGGACGGACGGGCCTACGAGCAGTACTTC	CASNGDGRAYEQYF
TRBV18	TRBJ1-2	-	-	TGTGCCAGCTCTCCCCGGGGAGGGTTTGCTAACTATGGCTACACCTTC	CASSPRGGFANYGYTF
TRBV19	TRBJ2-2	-	TRBD1	TGTGCCAGTAACACTCAGAGGACAGGCGGGACCGGGGAGCTGTTTTTT	CASNTQRTGGTGELFF
TRBV6-1	TRBJ1-1	-	-	TGTGCCAGCAGTGAAGGGATAGGTATGAACACTGAAGCTTTCTTT	CASSEGIGMNTEAFF
TRBV28	TRBJ2-7	-	TRBD1	TGTGCCAGCAACGACAGGGGGAGAGCAAGCTACGAGCAGTACTTC	CASNDRGRASYEQYF
TRBV6-5	TRBJ1-2	-	-	TGTGCCAGCAGTCGACAGGCCCTGGGAGCCGGCTACACCTTC	CASSRQALGAGYTF
TRBV5-4	TRBJ2-6	-	-	TGTGCCAGCAGCTTGGTGGGCTCTGGGGCCAACGTCCTGACTTTC	CASSLVGSGANVLTF
TRBV20-1	TRBJ2-7	-	TRBD1	TGCAGTGCTAGTGAATTACAGGGGGCGGGTGAGCAGTACTTC	CSASELQGAGEQYF
TRBV5-4	TRBJ1-4	-	TRBD1	TGTGCCAGCAGCTTGGCCGTTGGGACAGGGGTCGAAAAACTGTTTTTT	CASSLAVGTGVEKLFF
TRBV21-1	TRBJ2-1	-	-	TGTGCCAGCAGCTTACGGACTAGCGGGAAAAATGAGCAGTTCTTC	CASSLRTSGKNEQFF
TRBV23-1	TRBJ1-1	-	TRBD1	TGCGCCAGCAGTCCGGGACAGCACACTGAAGCTTTCTTT	CASSPGQHTEAFF
TRBV7-2	TRBJ2-7	-	TRBD1	TGTGCCAGCAGTCTAACTGGGACAGGGACCTACGAGCAGTACTTC	CASSLTGTGTYEQYF
TRBV6-5	TRBJ1-2	-	-	TGTGCCAGCAGCAGATTCAGGGTCGGCTATGGCTACACCTTC	CASSRFRVGYGYTF
TRBV9	TRBJ1-2	once	-	TGTGCCAGCAGCGTAGAGGGCAGGGCCTATGGCTACACCTTC	CASSVEGRAYGYTF
TRBV4-1	TRBJ2-2	once	-	TGCGCCAGCAGCCAAGCAGTGGGTTTTGGGTCCGGGGAGCTGTTTTTT	CASSQAVGFGSGELFF
TRBV9	TRBJ1-2	-	-	TGTGCCAGCAGCGTGCCAGGGAATAACTATGGCTACACCTTC	CASSVPGNNYGYTF
TRBV5-4	TRBJ2-1	-	TRBD2	TGTGCCAGCAGCCTTTCGAAGCTAGCGGGAGGGCGGGAAAATGAGCAGTTCTTC	CASSLSKLAGGRENEQFF
TRBV6-2/TRBV6-3	TRBJ2-7	few	TRBD2	TGTGCCAGCAGCAAAGGGACTAGCGGGAATCCCTACGAGCAGTACTTC	CASSKGTSGNPYEQYF
TRBV29-1	TRBJ1-4	-	TRBD1	TGCAGCGGCTCGGCAGGGGGCGTTGAAAAACTGTTTTTT	CSGSAGGVEKLFF
TRBV7-8	TRBJ2-7	-	-	TGTGCCAGCAGCTTTCCGGCTTTCGGTAGCGAGCGGTCGAGCTCCTACGAGCAGTACTTC	CASSFPAFGSERSSSYEQYF
TRBV5-4	TRBJ2-7	-	-	TGTGCCAGCAGTTTCGACAGGCAAACTTACGAGCAGTACTTC	CASSFDRQTYEQYF
TRBV7-3	TRBJ1-1	-	-	TGTGCCAGCAGCGCATACGGGGATCCGAACACTGAAGCTTTCTTT	CASSAYGDPNTEAFF
TRBV11-1	TRBJ1-2	-	TRBD1	TGTGCCAGCAGCAACAGGGGTTTCTATGGCTACACCTTC	CASSNRGFYGYTF
TRBV14	TRBJ1-1	-	-	TGTGCCAGCAGCCGGGCGGCAACAGGCAAATACACTGAAGCTTTCTTT	CASSRAATGKYTEAFF
TRBV9	TRBJ2-7	-	-	TGTGCCAGCAGCGTAACCCCAGACTACGAGCAGTACTTC	CASSVTPDYEQYF
TRBV6-5	TRBJ1-2	-	-	TGTGCCAGCAGTTACATGGAGGGTAACTATGGCTACACCTTC	CASSYMEGNYGYTF
TRBV7-2	TRBJ2-1	-	-	TGTGCCAGCAGCTTAACCCCCAATGAGCAGTTCTTC	CASSLTPNEQFF
TRBV10-3	TRBJ2-3	-	-	TGTGCCATCGCGGACAAGGATACGCAGTATTTT	CAIADKDTQYF
TRBV27	TRBJ2-7	-	-	TGTGCCAGCAGTTTAGTGGCTGACTACGAGCAGTACTTC	CASSLVADYEQYF
TRBV6-5	TRBJ1-5	-	-	TGTGCCAGCAGGAGAGACGGGACCCTCAATCAGCCCCAGCATTTT	CASRRDGTLNQPQHF
TRBV5-1	TRBJ2-1	-	TRBD1	TGCGCCAGCAGCTTGGACAGGGGTAATGCCTACAATGAGCAGTTCTTC	CASSLDRGNAYNEQFF
TRBV5-4	TRBJ2-5	-	-	TGTGCCAGCAGCTTTGAGTACCAAGAGACCCAGTACTTC	CASSFEYQETQYF
TRBV4-2	TRBJ1-4	-	-	TGTGCCAGCAGCCATACAGGGAACCCTAATGAAAAACTGTTTTTT	CASSHTGNPNEKLFF
TRBV3-1/TRBV3-2	TRBJ2-7	-	TRBD2	TGTGCCAGCAGCGGGCGGGAGGGCCCCTACGAGCAGTACTTC	CASSGREGPYEQYF